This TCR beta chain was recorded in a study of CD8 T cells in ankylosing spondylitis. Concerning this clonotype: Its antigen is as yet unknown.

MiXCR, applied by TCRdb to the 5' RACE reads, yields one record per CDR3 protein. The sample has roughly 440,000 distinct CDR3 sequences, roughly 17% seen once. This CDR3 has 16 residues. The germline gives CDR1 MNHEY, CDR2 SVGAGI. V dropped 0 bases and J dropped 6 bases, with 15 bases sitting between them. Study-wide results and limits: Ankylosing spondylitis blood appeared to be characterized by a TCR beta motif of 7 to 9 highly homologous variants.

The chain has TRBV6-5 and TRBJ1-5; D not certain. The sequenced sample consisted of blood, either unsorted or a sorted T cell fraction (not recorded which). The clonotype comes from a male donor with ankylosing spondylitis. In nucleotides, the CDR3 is TGTGCCAGCAGTTACTCTAAAGCGGGCTACCCTCAGCCCCAGCATTTT. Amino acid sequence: CASSYSKAGYPQPQHF.